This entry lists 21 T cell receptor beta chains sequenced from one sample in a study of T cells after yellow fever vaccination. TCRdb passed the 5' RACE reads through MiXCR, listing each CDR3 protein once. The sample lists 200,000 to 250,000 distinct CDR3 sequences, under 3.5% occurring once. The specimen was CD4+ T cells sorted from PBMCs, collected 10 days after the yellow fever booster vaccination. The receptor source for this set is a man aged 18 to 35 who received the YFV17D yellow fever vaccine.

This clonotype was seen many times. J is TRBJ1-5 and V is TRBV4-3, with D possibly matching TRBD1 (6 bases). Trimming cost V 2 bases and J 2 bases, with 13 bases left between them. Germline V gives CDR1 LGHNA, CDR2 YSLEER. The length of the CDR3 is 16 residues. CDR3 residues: CASSQPAGGGNQPQHF. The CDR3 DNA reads TGCGCCAGCAGCCAACCGGCGGGGGGCGGCAATCAGCCCCAGCATTTT.

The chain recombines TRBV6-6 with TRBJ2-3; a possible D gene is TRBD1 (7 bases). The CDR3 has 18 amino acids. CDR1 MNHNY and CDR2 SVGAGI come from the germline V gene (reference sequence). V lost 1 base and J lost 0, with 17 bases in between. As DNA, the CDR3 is TGTGCCAGCAGTTACTTGCAGGGGGGCTTCGGGAGCACAGATACGCAGTATTTT. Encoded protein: CASSYLQGGFGSTDTQYF.

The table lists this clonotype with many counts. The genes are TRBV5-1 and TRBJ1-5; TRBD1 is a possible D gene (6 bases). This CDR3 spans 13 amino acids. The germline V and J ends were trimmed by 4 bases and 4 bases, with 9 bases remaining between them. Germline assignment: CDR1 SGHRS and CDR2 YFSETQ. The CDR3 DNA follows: TGCGCCAGCAGCGAACAGGGAAATCAGCCCCAGCATTTT. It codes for CASSEQGNQPQHF.

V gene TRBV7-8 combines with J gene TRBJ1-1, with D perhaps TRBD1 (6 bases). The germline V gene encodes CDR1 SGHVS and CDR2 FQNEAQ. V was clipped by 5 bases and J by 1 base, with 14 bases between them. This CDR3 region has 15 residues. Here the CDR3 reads CASSPRGAGNTEAFF. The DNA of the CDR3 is TGTGCCAGCAGCCCTCGGGGGGCGGGGAACACTGAAGCTTTCTTT.

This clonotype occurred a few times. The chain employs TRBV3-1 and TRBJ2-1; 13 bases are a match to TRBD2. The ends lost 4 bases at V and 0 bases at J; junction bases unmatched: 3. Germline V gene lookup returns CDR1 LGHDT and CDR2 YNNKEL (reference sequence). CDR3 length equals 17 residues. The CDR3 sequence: CASSLRTSGGSYNEQFF. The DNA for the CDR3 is TGTGCCAGCAGCCTCCGGACTAGCGGGGGCTCCTACAATGAGCAGTTCTTC.

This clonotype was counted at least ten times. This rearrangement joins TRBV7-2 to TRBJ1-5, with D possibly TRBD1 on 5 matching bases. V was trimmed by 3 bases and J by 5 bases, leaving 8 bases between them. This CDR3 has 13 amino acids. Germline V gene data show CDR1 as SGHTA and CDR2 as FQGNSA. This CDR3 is CASSFQGHQPQHF. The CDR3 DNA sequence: TGTGCCAGCAGCTTCCAGGGCCATCAGCCCCAGCATTTT.

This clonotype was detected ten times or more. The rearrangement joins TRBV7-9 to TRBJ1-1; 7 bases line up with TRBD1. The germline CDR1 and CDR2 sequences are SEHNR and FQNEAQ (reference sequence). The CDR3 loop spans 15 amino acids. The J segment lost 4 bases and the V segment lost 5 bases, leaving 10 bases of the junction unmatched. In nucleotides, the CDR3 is TGTGCCAGCAGCCCACGAAGGGGGCCCGGCACTGAAGCTTTCTTT. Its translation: CASSPRRGPGTEAFF. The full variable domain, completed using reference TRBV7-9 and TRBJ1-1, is DTGVSQNPRHKITKRGQNVTFRCDPISEHNRLYWYRQTLGQGPEFLTYFQNEAQLEKSRLLSDRFSAERPKGSFSTLEIQRTEQGDSAMYLCASSPRRGPGTEAFFGQGTRLTVV.

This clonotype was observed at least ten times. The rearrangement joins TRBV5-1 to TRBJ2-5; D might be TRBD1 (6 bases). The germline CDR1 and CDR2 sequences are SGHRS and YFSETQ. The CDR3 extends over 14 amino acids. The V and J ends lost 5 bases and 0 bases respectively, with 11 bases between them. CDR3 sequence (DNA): TGCGCCAGCAGTGACCAGGGGTACCAAGAGACCCAGTACTTC. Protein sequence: CASSDQGYQETQYF.

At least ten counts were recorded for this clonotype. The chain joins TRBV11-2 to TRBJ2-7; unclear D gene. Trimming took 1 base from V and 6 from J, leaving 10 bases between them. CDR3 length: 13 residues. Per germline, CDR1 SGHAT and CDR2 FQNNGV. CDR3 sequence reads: CASSLADQGEQYV. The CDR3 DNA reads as TGTGCCAGCAGCTTAGCGGACCAAGGCGAGCAGTACGTC.

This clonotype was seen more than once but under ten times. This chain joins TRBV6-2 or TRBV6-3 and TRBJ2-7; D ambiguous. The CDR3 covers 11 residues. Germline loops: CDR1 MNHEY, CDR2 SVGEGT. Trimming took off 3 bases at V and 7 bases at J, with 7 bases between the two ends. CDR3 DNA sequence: TGTGCCAGCAGTTATATGGTGGAGCAGTACTTC. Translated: CASSYMVEQYF.

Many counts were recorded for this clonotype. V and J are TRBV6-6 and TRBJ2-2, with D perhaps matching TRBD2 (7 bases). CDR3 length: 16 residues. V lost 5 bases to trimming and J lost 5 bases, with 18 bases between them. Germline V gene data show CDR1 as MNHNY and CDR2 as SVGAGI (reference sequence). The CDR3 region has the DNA TGTGCCAGCAGTGGGAGGGGGGGCCGGTATACCGGGGAGCTGTTTTTT. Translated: CASSGRGGRYTGELFF.

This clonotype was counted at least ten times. CDR3 protein: CASSAWNTEAFF. Written as DNA, the CDR3 is TGTGCCAGTAGTGCATGGAACACTGAAGCTTTCTTT. This rearrangement joins TRBV19 to TRBJ1-1; no clear D. There are 12 residues in the CDR3. Germline CDR1 and CDR2: LNHDA and SQIVND (reference sequence). V was shortened by 5 bases and J by 1 base, with 5 bases between the two germline ends.

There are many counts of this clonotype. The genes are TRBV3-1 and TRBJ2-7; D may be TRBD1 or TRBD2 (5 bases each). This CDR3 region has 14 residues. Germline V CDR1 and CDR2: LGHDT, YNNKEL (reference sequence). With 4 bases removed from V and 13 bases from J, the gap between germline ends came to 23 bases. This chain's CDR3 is CASSPSGTPWFVYF. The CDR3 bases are TGTGCCAGCAGCCCCTCAGGGACCCCCTGGTTCGTCTACTTC.

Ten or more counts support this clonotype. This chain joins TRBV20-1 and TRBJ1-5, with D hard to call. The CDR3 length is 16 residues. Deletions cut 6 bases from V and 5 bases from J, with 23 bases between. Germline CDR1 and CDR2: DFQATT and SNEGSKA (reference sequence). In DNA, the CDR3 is TGCAGTGCCAAGTCTAGTACCCCGCAGGCCTATCAGCCCCAGCATTTT. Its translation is CSAKSSTPQAYQPQHF.

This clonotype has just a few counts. CDR3 nucleotide sequence: TGCAGCGTGGAGGACAGGAACTATGGCTACACCTTC. It encodes CSVEDRNYGYTF. The V and J genes are TRBV29-1 and TRBJ1-2; 7 bases are shared with TRBD1. The CDR3 contains 12 residues. CDR1 and CDR2 (germline): SQVTM, ANQGSEA. With 6 bases clipped from V and 2 bases from J, the junction kept 3 bases outside the gene matches.

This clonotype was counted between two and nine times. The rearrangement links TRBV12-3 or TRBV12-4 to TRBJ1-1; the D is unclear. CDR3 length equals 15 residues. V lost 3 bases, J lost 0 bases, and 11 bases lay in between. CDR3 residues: CASSFFSVLNTEAFF. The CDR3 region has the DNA TGTGCCAGCAGTTTTTTTTCAGTCTTGAACACTGAAGCTTTCTTT.

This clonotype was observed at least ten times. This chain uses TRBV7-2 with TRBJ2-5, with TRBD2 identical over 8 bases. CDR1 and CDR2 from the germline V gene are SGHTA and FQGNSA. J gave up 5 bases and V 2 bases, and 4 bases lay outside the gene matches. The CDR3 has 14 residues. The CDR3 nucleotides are TGTGCCAGCAGCTTAACGGGGGGGGCGGAGACCCAGTACTTC. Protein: CASSLTGGAETQYF.

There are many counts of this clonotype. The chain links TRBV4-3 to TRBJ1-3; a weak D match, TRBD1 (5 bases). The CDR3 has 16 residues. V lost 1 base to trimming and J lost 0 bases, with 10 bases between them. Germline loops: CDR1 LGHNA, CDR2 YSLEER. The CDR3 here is CASSQGTGTSGNTIYF. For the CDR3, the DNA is TGCGCCAGCAGCCAAGGGACGGGGACCTCTGGAAACACCATATATTTT.

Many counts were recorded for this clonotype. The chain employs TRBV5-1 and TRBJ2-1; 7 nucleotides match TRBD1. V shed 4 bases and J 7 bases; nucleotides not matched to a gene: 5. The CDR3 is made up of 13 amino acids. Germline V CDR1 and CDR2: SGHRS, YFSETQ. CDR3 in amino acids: CASSPDRANEQFF. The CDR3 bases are TGCGCCAGCAGCCCCGACAGGGCAAATGAGCAGTTCTTC.

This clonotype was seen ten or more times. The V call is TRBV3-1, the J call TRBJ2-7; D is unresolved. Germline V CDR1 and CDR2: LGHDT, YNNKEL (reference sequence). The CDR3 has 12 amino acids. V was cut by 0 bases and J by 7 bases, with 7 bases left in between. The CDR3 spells CASSQEGLEQYF. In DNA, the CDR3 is TGTGCCAGCAGCCAAGAAGGCTTGGAGCAGTACTTC.

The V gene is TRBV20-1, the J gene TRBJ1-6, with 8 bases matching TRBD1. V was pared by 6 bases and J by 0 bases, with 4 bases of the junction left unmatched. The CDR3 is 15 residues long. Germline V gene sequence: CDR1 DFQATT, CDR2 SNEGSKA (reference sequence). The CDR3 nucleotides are TGCAGTGCAGGACAGGGAAGCTCCTATAATTCACCCCTCCACTTT. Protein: CSAGQGSSYNSPLHF.